Listed below are T cell receptor beta chains from one sample, sequenced in a study of T cells of healthy individuals. TCRdb processed the 5' RACE reads anew with MiXCR; each CDR3 protein has one entry. The table lists 65,000 to 90,000 distinct CDR3 sequences, more than 5% of them singletons. The origin of the receptors is a female donor in good health. Both conserved end residues are part of each CDR3. D genes are given only for firm matches. Some rows have no size entry. The others give once, few or many, or a class for an expanded clone.

J,V,D,size,DNA,CDR3
TRBJ2-3,TRBV7-2,NA,NA,TGTGCCAGCAGCCTTCGAAGGGTAGATACGCAGTATTTT,CASSLRRVDTQYF
TRBJ2-1,TRBV5-6,NA,NA,TGTGCCAGCAGCCTATCGACAGCGCAGTTCTTC,CASSLSTAQFF
TRBJ2-7,TRBV5-4,NA,few,TGTGCCAGCAGCTTGGATAACAGAAAAGAATATGGGGTCGAGCAGTACTTC,CASSLDNRKEYGVEQYF
TRBJ2-4,TRBV7-2,NA,few,TGTGCCAGCAGCTCTTTGGGGGGTGCCAAAAACATTCAGTACTTC,CASSSLGGAKNIQYF
TRBJ2-3,TRBV12-3/TRBV12-4,NA,NA,TGTGCCAGCTCTAGCGAACCTAGCACAGATACGCAGTATTTT,CASSSEPSTDTQYF
TRBJ2-5,TRBV11-2,TRBD2,many,TGTGCCAGCAGACGGATGCTAGCGGAAGAGACCCAGTACTTC,CASRRMLAEETQYF
TRBJ1-5,TRBV30,NA,many,TGTGCCTGGAGTGGGGGGGGGGATAGTCAGCCCCAGCATTTT,CAWSGGGDSQPQHF
TRBJ2-1,TRBV20-1,TRBD2,many,TGCAGTGCTAGATGGGTAGCGGGCCACAATGAGCAGTTCTTC,CSARWVAGHNEQFF
TRBJ1-1,TRBV9,NA,many,TGTGCCAGCAGTCGTAGGAATAGGGACACTGAAGCTTTCTTT,CASSRRNRDTEAFF
TRBJ2-3,TRBV19,TRBD1,many,TGTGCCAGTAGTCTCCCGGGACAGGGGAGCACAGATACGCAGTATTTT,CASSLPGQGSTDTQYF
TRBJ2-6,TRBV7-9,NA,many,TGTGCCAGCAGGCCCTCAGGTGCCGGGGCCAACGTCCTGACTTTC,CASRPSGAGANVLTF
TRBJ2-7,TRBV7-9,NA,many,TGTGCCAGCAGCTTAATGGACGGGGCTGACGAGCAGTACTTC,CASSLMDGADEQYF
TRBJ2-6,TRBV7-2,TRBD1,NA,TGTGCCAGCATCCTGGACAGGCCCTCTGGGGCCAACGTCCTGACTTTC,CASILDRPSGANVLTF
TRBJ2-3,TRBV20-1,TRBD2,many,TGCAGTGCTAGAGGGGGACTAGCGCCTAGCACAGATACGCAGTATTTT,CSARGGLAPSTDTQYF
TRBJ2-1,TRBV6-2/TRBV6-3,TRBD2,few,TGTGCCAGCAGCTCCACGACTAGCGGGAGTCTGTTCTTC,CASSSTTSGSLFF
TRBJ2-7,TRBV10-3,NA,NA,TGTGCCATCAGTGAGTCCGGCGGGCCTCTCTCCTACGAGCAGTACTTC,CAISESGGPLSYEQYF
TRBJ1-1,TRBV27,NA,NA,TGTGCCAGCAGTTTCATAGGGGCCGCTGAAGCTTTCTTT,CASSFIGAAEAFF
TRBJ2-2,TRBV4-3,NA,NA,TGCGCCAGCAGCCACTCGAAGGTGGGGGGCTATGACACCGGGGAGCTGTTTTTT,CASSHSKVGGYDTGELFF
TRBJ1-6,TRBV4-1,NA,many,TGCGCCAGCAGCCAAGATGGGCCCGGGGCCCTAGGTGATTCACCCCTCCACTTT,CASSQDGPGALGDSPLHF